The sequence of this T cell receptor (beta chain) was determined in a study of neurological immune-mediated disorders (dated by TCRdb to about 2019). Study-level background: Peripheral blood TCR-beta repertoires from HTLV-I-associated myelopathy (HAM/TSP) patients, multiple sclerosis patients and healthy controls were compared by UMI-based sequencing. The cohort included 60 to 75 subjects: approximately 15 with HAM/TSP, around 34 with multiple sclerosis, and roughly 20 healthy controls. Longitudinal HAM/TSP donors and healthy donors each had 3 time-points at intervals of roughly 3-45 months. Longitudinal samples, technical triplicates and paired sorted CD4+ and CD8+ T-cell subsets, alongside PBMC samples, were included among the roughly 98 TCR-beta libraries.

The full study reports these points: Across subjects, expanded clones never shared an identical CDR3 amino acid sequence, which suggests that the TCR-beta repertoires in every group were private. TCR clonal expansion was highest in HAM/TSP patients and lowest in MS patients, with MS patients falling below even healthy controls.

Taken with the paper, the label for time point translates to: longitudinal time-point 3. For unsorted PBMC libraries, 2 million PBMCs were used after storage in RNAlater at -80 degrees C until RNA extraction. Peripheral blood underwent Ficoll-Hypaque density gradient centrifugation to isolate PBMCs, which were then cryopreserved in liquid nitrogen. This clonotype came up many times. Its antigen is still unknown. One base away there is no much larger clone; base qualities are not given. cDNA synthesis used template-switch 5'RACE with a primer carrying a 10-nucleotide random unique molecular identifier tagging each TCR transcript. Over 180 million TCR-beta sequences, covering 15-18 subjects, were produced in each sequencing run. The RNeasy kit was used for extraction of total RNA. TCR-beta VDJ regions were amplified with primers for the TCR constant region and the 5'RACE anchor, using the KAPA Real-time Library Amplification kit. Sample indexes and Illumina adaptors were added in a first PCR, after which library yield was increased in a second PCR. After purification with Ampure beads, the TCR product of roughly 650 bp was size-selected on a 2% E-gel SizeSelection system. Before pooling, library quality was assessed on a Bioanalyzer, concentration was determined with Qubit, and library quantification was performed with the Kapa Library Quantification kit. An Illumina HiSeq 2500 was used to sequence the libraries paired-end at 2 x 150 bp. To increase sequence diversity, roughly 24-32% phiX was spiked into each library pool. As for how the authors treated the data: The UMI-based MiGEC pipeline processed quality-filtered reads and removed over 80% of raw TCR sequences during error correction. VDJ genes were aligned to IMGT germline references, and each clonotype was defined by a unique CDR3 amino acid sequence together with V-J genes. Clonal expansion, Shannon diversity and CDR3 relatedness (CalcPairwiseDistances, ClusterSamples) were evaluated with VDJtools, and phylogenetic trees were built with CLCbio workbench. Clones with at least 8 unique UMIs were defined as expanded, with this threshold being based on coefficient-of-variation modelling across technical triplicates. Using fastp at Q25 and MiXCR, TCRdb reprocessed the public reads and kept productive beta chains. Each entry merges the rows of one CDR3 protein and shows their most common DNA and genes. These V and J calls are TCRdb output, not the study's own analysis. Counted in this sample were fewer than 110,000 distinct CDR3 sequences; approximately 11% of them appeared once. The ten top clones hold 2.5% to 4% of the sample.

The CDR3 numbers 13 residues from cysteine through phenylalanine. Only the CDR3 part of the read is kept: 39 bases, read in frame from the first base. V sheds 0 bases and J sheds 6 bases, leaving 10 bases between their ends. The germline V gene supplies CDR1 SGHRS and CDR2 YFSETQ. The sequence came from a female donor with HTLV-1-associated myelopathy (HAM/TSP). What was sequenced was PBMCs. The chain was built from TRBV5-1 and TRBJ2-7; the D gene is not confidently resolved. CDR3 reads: CASSLEATGEQYF. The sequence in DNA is TGCGCCAGCAGCTTGGAGGCCACCGGCGAGCAGTACTTC.